These 8 T cell receptor beta chains were all obtained from the same sample, sequenced in a study of blood T cell dynamics during melanoma immunotherapy. Documented time point: pre-treatment baseline. The table came from immunoSEQ multiplex PCR; TCRdb's copy has only in-frame clones and leaves some out. The sample has some 16,000 clones, about 83% seen once. This specimen consisted of blood, obtained from a patient treated with checkpoint blockade. The origin of the receptors is a human donor with melanoma.

The gene calls are TRBV5-6 and TRBJ2-3, with a weak D call TRBD2 (6 bases). The V end lost 4 bases, the J end lost 3 bases, and 18 bases lay between the germline ends. Germline lookup yields CDR1 SGHDT and CDR2 YYEEEE. This CDR3 region has 16 residues. CDR3 in DNA: TGTGCCAGCAGCCCCCTGCTGGGGGGTAGTACAGATACGCAGTATTTT. It codes for CASSPLLGGSTDTQYF.

The chain carries TRBV28 and TRBJ2-7; 8 bases are a match to TRBD1. The CDR3 extends over 14 amino acids. Germline-derived CDR1 and CDR2 are MDHEN and SYDVKM. Losses at the gene ends were 3 bases for V and 7 bases for J; bases not matched to a gene: 8. The CDR3 here is CASSFVQGAGEQYF. The CDR3 DNA reads TGTGCCAGCAGTTTTGTGCAGGGGGCGGGGGAGCAGTACTTC.

The V gene is TRBV18, the J gene TRBJ1-5; 9 nucleotides line up with TRBD1. Trimming removed 3 bases from V and 3 bases from J; junction bases left unmatched: 6. CDR1 is KGHSH and CDR2 is LQKENI in the germline V gene. The CDR3 has 16 residues. The CDR3 bases are TGTGCCAGCTCACCCCAGGGACAGGGAACCAATCAGCCCCAGCATTTT. This codes for CASSPQGQGTNQPQHF.

This chain links TRBV7-2 with TRBJ1-2; D gene uncertain. CDR1 is SGHTA, CDR2 FQGNSA, per germline. This CDR3 has 15 residues. With 1 base removed from V and 4 bases from J, the gap between germline ends came to 13 bases. This CDR3 is CASSLGAAGAYGYTF. For the CDR3, the DNA is TGTGCCAGCAGCTTAGGGGCCGCGGGAGCCTATGGCTACACCTTC.

The chain is built from TRBV19 and TRBJ2-7; D unclear. Germline V lookup: CDR1 LNHDA, CDR2 SQIVND (reference sequence). The CDR3 totals 13 residues. Trimming stripped 4 bases from V and 5 bases from J, with 12 bases between. The CDR3 DNA reads TGTGCCAGTAGTAAGCTGGGATCAAACGAGCAGTACTTC. This gives the protein CASSKLGSNEQYF.

The gene calls are TRBV4-2 and TRBJ2-3; D remains ambiguous. Trimming took off 0 bases at V and 2 bases at J, with 9 bases between the two ends. Germline CDR1 LGHNA, CDR2 YNFKEQ. The CDR3 extends over 15 amino acids. In nucleotides, the CDR3 is TGTGCCAGCAGCCAAGATCGGAGAATCACAGATACGCAGTATTTT. It specifies CASSQDRRITDTQYF.

This clone is a singleton in its sample. CDR3 residues: CASSPTAGGYTF. The CDR3 DNA reads TGCGCCAGCAGCCCCACGGCAGGGGGTTACACCTTC. The rearrangement links TRBV4-1 to TRBJ1-2; 7 bases map to TRBD1. V lost 4 bases and J lost 11; bases outside the gene matches: 7. The CDR3 is made up of 12 amino acids. Germline values: CDR1 MGHRA, CDR2 YSYEKL.

This sequence joins TRBV6-4 and TRBJ1-2, with D unclear. This CDR3 is built from 14 residues. V lost 5 bases and J lost 3, with 13 bases in between. Germline loops: CDR1 MRHNA, CDR2 SNTAGT. CDR3 nucleotides: TGTGCCAGCAGTTACCGACGGACCGACTATGGCTACACCTTC. The encoded protein is CASSYRRTDYGYTF.